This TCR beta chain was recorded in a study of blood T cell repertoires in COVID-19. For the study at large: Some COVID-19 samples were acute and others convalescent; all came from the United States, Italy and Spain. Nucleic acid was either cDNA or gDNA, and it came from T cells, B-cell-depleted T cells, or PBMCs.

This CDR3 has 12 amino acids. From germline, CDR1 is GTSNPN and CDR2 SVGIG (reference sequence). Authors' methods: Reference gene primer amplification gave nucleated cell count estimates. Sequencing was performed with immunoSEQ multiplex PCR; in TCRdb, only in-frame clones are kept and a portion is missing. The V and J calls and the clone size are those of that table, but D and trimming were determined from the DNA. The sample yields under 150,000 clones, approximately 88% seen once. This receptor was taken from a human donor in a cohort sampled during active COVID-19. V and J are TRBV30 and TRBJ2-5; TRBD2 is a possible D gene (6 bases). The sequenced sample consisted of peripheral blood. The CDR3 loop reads CAFQPGGETQYF. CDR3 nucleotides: TGTGCTTTCCAGCCCGGGGGAGAGACCCAGTACTTC.